A single sample gave rise to the 18 T cell receptor beta chains below, sequenced in a study of persistence of HIV-infected CD4 T cells. Stimulation used approximately 10 ug/mL lysate from CMV-infected fibroblasts. Sorting of responding CD4+ T cells relied on upregulated CD40 ligand together with CD69. This was the immunoSEQ version 4 assay in survey mode. Profiled with immunoSEQ multiplex PCR; TCRdb holds only in-frame clones, not every one. The sample has roughly 5,300 clones, about 67% seen once. For these TCRs, the target antigens are not known. This material consisted of CD4+ T cells sorted from PBMCs after approximately 18-hour stimulation, taken from a patient who received antiretroviral therapy. The receptors were gathered from an adult man with HIV who was CMV-seropositive.

As to this clone: A junction boundary mismatches the germline segment, possibly from a read error. This rearrangement joins TRBV27 to TRBJ2-4; 9 bases agree with TRBD1. Germline lookup yields CDR1 MNHEY and CDR2 SMNVEV (reference sequence). The CDR3 consists of 14 residues. The CDR3 region is CASSSLWTGDNMDF. The CDR3 coding sequence is TGTGCCAGCAGTTCTCTCTGGACAGGGGACAATATGGACTTC.

This sequence joins TRBV27 and TRBJ2-4, with a tentative D call TRBD2 (6 bases). CDR3 length: 17 residues. Looked up from germline, CDR1 is MNHEY and CDR2 is SMNVEV (reference sequence). Trimming removed 0 bases at V and 0 bases at J, with 12 bases between. CDR3 bases: TGTGCCAGCAGTTTATCGGAGGGAAAGCTAGCCAAAAACATTCAGTACTTC. Translating gives CASSLSEGKLAKNIQYF.

The chain joins TRBV20-1 to TRBJ1-1, with a possible D match to TRBD1 (5 bases). The CDR3 has 14 amino acids. Germline CDR1 DFQATT, CDR2 SNEGSKA (reference sequence). The V end was cut by 3 bases, the J end by 3 bases, with 14 bases between. The DNA of the CDR3 is TGCAGTGCTAGTCCCCTACGGGGGGACACTGAAGCTTTCTTT. Its translation is CSASPLRGDTEAFF.

This clone occurred a few times. The gene calls are TRBV10-1 and TRBJ1-2; D is possibly TRBD1 (5 bases). V lost 2 bases to trimming and J lost 4 bases, with 14 bases between them. The CDR3 spans 15 residues. CDR1 is WNHNN and CDR2 is SYGVQD in the germline V gene (reference sequence). CDR3 region: CASSEGQGIFYGYTF. In DNA, the CDR3 is TGCGCCAGCAGTGAGGGACAAGGGATATTCTATGGCTACACCTTC.

The CDR3 loop is CAWSPGTAYNSPLHF. In nucleotides, the CDR3 is TGTGCCTGGAGTCCCGGGACAGCTTATAATTCACCCCTCCACTTT. The rearrangement joins TRBV30 to TRBJ1-6, with 7 bases that match TRBD1. After removal of 2 bases from V and 4 bases from J, the junction contained 5 bases not matched to a gene. This CDR3 has 15 residues. The germline V gene has CDR1 GTSNPN and CDR2 SVGIG (reference sequence).

V usage is TRBV7-9 and J usage is TRBJ2-5; D may be TRBD1 (6 bases). Germline CDR1 SEHNR, CDR2 FQNEAQ (reference sequence). The CDR3 covers 15 residues. V was pared by 3 bases and J by 0 bases, with 11 bases between. DNA for the CDR3: TGTGCCAGCAGCTTGCGAGGGGGAGACCAAGAGACCCAGTACTTC. It translates to CASSLRGGDQETQYF.

The chain combines TRBV11-1 with TRBJ2-5, with D possibly being TRBD1 (5 bases). Germline V CDR1 and CDR2: SGHAT, FQDESV (reference sequence). V dropped 5 bases and J dropped 7 bases, with 17 bases sitting between them. CDR3 length: 14 amino acids. The CDR3: CASSHRAGIGTQYF. In DNA form, the CDR3 reads TGTGCCAGCAGCCATCGCGCAGGGATCGGGACCCAGTACTTC.

This chain links TRBV7-2 with TRBJ2-3; 9 nucleotides align to TRBD2. Germline V gives CDR1 SGHTA, CDR2 FQGNSA. V trimming: 1 base; J trimming: 1 base; junction bases outside the gene matches: 9. This CDR3 region has 18 residues. DNA for the CDR3: TGTGCCAGCAGCTTAGGGAGCGGGGGGCCAAGGGGCACAGATACGCAGTATTTT. It is translated as CASSLGSGGPRGTDTQYF. Using reference TRBV7-2 and TRBJ2-3 for the parts outside the CDR3, the full variable domain is GAGVSQSPSNKVTEKGKDVELRCDPISGHTALYWYRQSLGQGLEFLIYFQGNSAPDKSGLPSDRFSAERTGGSVSTLTIQRTQQEDSAVYLCASSLGSGGPRGTDTQYFGPGTRLTVL.

This clone was counted between two and nine times. The chain links TRBV5-8 to TRBJ2-7; D gene uncertain. From germline, CDR1 is SGHTS and CDR2 YDEGEE. This CDR3 contains 13 residues. Trimming took 0 bases from V and 4 from J, leaving 8 bases between them. This CDR3 reads CASSLGGLYEQYF. CDR3 in DNA: TGTGCCAGCAGCTTGGGGGGTTTGTACGAGCAGTACTTC. Variable domain in full (rest from reference TRBV5-8 and TRBJ2-7): EAGVTQSPTHLIKTRGQQATLRCSPISGHTSVYWYQQALGLGLQFLLWYDEGEERNRGNFPPRFSGRQFPNYSSELNVNALELEDSALYLCASSLGGLYEQYFGPGTRLTVT.

This clone was seen only once. The CDR3 bases are TGTGCCAGCAGCTTGCGGGGCGGGCTGAACACTGAAGCTTTCTTT. Translated: CASSLRGGLNTEAFF. V is TRBV11-3 and J is TRBJ1-1, with D perhaps matching TRBD1 (5 bases). Trimming shortened V by 3 bases and J by 0 bases, and 11 bases separated the two germline ends. This CDR3 has 15 amino acids. Germline CDR1 reads SGHNT; CDR2 reads YENEEA.

This chain connects TRBV6-5 to TRBJ2-7, with D perhaps TRBD2 (6 bases). The ends were cut back, 3 bases at V and 4 bases at J, with 16 bases in the middle. The germline V gene encodes CDR1 MNHEY and CDR2 SVGAGI. The CDR3 length is 15 residues. The CDR3 DNA reads as TGTGCCAGCAGTTATAGGAGGGGTGGCCAGTACGAGCAGTACTTC. This translates into CASSYRRGGQYEQYF.

The rearrangement joins TRBV5-4 to TRBJ1-2, with D maybe TRBD1 (6 bases). Trimming pared 1 base from V and 5 bases from J, leaving 9 bases between. Germline V gene lookup returns CDR1 SGHNT and CDR2 YYREEE (reference sequence). The CDR3 sequence is 13 residues long. The CDR3 protein is CASSLTGAYGYTF. The DNA for the CDR3 is TGTGCCAGCAGCTTGACGGGGGCTTATGGCTACACCTTC.

The chain joins TRBV11-2 to TRBJ2-7, with 7 nucleotides matching TRBD1. Germline CDR1 is SGHAT and CDR2 is FQNNGV. Trimming removed 5 bases from V and 3 bases from J; junction bases left unmatched: 22. The CDR3 contains 19 residues. The CDR3 is CASSTGTADFHVGIYEQYF. The CDR3 DNA sequence: TGTGCCAGCAGCACCGGGACAGCAGATTTTCACGTCGGGATCTACGAGCAGTACTTC.

The chain has TRBV6-1 and TRBJ1-5; D remains ambiguous. The germline V gene has CDR1 MNHNS and CDR2 SASEGT. This CDR3 has 21 residues. With 1 base removed from V and 5 bases from J, the gap between germline ends came to 30 bases. DNA for the CDR3: TGTGCCAGCAGTGAAGAGGATGCCCTCTTGCGAGGACGGTTCATTTATCAGCCCCAGCATTTT. Encoded protein: CASSEEDALLRGRFIYQPQHF.

This clone is deemed medium-sized. The chain uses TRBV5-6 and TRBJ2-2; D is perhaps TRBD1 or TRBD2 (6 bases each). Germline CDR1 and CDR2: SGHDT and YYEEEE. V was pared by 5 bases and J by 2 bases, with 13 bases between. The CDR3 has 15 amino acids. The CDR3 sequence is CASRRGQTNTGELFF. The CDR3 DNA reads TGTGCCAGCAGGCGGGGACAAACCAACACCGGGGAGCTGTTTTTT.

The chain couples TRBV18 to TRBJ1-1; no definite D call. The CDR3 is 13 residues long. From germline, CDR1 is KGHSH and CDR2 LQKENI. Deletions cut 3 bases from V and 2 bases from J, with 7 bases between. This chain's CDR3 is CASSPMGNTEAFF. CDR3 nucleotides: TGTGCCAGCTCACCGATGGGAAACACTGAAGCTTTCTTT.

The rearrangement joins TRBV14 to TRBJ2-2; 14 bases are a match to TRBD2. The CDR3 is made up of 17 amino acids. From germline, CDR1 is SGHDN and CDR2 FVKESK. V was clipped by 4 bases and J by 5 bases; unmatched bases: 6. The CDR3 loop reads CASSRRLAGGRTGELFF. CDR3 DNA sequence: TGTGCCAGCAGCCGCCGACTAGCGGGGGGGAGAACCGGGGAGCTGTTTTTT.

This clone was picked up one time. V and J are TRBV6-5 and TRBJ1-6, with no clear D. Deletions cut 7 bases from V and 0 bases from J, with 4 bases between. Germline loops: CDR1 MNHEY, CDR2 SVGAGI. This CDR3 is built from 13 residues. CDR3 protein: CASTFSYNSPLHF. Written as DNA, the CDR3 is TGTGCCAGCACCTTCTCCTATAATTCACCCCTCCACTTT.